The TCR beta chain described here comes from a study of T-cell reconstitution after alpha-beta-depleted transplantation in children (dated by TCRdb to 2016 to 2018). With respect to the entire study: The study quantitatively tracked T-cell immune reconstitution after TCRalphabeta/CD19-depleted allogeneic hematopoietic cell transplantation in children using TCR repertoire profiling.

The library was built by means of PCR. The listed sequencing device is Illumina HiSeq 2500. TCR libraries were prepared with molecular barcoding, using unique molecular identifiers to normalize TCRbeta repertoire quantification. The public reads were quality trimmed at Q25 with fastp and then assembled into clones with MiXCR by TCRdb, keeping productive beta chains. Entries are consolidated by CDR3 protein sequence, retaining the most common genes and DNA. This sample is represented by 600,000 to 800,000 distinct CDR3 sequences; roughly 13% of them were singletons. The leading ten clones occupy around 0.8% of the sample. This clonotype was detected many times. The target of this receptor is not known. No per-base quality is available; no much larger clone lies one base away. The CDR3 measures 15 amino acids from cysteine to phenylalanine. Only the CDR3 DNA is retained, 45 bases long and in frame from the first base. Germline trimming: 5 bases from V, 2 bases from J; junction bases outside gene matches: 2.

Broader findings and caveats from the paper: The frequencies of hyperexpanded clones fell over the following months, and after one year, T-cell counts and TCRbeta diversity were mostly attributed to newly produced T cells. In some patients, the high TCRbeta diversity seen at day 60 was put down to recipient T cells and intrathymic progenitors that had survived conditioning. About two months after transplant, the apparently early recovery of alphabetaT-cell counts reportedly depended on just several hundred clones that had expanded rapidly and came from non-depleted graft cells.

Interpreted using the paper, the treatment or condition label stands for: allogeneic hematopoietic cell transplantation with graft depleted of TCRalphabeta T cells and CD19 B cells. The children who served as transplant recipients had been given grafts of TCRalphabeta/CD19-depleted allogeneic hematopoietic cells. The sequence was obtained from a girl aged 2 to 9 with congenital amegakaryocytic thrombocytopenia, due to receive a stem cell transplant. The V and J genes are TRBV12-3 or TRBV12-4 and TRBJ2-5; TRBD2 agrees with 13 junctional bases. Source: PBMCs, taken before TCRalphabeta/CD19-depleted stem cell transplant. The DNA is TGTGCCAGCAGTCGGACTAGCGGGAGTCAAGAGACCCAGTACTTC. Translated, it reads CASSRTSGSQETQYF.